The T cell receptor beta chain under discussion was sequenced for a study of control samples from healthy donors and cancer patients. There are 15 residues in the CDR3. The junction had 10 bases not matched to a gene; V was cut back by 5 bases and J by 5 bases. The germline CDR1 and CDR2 sequences are MDHEN and SYDVKM. The assay was immunoSEQ multiplex PCR, and TCRdb's table has in-frame clones only and misses some. The table includes 120,000 or so clones, about 89% detected once. Sequences were obtained from blood. V gene TRBV28 combines with J gene TRBJ2-7; 9 bases are a match to TRBD1. This clonotype originated in a man aged 55 to 70 in good health. In DNA form, the CDR3 reads TGTGCCAGCAGTCCCTTCGGACAGGGGTACGACGAGCAGTACTTC. This sequence encodes CASSPFGQGYDEQYF.